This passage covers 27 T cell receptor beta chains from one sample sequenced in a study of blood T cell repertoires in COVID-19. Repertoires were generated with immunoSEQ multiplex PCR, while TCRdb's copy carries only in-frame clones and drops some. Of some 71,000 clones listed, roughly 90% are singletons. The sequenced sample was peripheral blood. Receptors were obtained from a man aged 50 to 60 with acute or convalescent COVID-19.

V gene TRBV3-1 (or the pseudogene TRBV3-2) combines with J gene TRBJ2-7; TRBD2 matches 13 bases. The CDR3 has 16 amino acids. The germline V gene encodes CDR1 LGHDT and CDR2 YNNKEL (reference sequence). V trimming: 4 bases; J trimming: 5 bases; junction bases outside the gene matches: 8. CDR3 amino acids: CASSRVTSGRGHEQYF. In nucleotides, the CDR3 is TGTGCCAGCAGCCGAGTAACTAGCGGGAGGGGCCACGAGCAGTACTTC.

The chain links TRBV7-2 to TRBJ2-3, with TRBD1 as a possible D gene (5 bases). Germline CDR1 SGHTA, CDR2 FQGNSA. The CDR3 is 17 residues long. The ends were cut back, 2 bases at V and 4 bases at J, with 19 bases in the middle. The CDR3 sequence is CASSLIGRGVGSDTQYF. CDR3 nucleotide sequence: TGTGCCAGCAGCTTAATTGGTAGGGGTGTGGGGTCAGATACGCAGTATTTT.

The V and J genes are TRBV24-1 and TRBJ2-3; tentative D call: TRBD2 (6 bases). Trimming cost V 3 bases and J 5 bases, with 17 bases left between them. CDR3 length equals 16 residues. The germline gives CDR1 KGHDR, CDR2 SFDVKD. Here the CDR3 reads CATSDAGPSERDTQYF. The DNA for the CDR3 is TGTGCCACCAGTGATGCGGGACCCTCGGAGCGAGATACGCAGTATTTT.

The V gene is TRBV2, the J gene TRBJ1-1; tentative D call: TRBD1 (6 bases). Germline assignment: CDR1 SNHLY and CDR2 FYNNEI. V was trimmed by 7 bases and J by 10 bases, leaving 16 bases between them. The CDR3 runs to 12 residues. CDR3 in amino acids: CASTQNREGAFF. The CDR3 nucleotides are TGTGCCAGCACCCAAAACAGGGAGGGAGCTTTCTTT.

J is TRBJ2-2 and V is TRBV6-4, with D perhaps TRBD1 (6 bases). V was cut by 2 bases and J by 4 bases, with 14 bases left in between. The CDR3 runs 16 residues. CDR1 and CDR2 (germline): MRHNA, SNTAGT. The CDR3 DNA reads TGTGCCAGCAGTGACCTGCCAGGGGTCTCCACCGGGGAGCTGTTTTTT. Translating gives CASSDLPGVSTGELFF.

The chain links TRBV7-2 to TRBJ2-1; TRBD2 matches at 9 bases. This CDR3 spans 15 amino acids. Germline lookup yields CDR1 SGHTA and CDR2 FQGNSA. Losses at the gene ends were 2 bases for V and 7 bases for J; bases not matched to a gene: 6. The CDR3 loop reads CASSLPGLAWNEQFF. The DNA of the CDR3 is TGTGCCAGCAGCTTACCTGGACTAGCGTGGAATGAGCAGTTCTTC. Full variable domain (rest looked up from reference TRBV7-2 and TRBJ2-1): GAGVSQSPSNKVTEKGKDVELRCDPISGHTALYWYRQSLGQGLEFLIYFQGNSAPDKSGLPSDRFSAERTGGSVSTLTIQRTQQEDSAVYLCASSLPGLAWNEQFFGPGTRLTVL.

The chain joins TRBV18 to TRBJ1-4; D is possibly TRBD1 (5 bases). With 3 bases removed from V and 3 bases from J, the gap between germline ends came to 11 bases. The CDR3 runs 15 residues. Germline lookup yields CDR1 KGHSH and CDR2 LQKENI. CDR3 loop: CASSPGGTANEKLFF. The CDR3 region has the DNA TGTGCCAGCTCACCCGGGGGTACGGCTAATGAAAAACTGTTTTTT.

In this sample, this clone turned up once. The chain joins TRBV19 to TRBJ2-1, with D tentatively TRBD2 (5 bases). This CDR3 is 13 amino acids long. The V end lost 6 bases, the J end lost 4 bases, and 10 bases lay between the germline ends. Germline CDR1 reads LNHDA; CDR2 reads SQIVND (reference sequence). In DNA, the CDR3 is TGTGCCAGTAGAGCGGAGCGGTACAATGAGCAGTTCTTC. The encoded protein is CASRAERYNEQFF.

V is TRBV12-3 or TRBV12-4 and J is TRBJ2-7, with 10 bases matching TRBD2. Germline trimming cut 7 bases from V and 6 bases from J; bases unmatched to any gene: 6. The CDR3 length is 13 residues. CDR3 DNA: TGTGCCAGCATGTGGGTAGCGGGAGGCGAGCAGTACTTC. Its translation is CASMWVAGGEQYF.

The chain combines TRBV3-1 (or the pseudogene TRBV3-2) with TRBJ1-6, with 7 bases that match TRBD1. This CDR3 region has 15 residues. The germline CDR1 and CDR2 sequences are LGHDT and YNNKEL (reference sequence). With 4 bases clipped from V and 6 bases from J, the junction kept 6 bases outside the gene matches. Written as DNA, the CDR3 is TGTGCCAGCAGCCGACCGACAGGGCTTAATTCACCCCTCCACTTT. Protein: CASSRPTGLNSPLHF.

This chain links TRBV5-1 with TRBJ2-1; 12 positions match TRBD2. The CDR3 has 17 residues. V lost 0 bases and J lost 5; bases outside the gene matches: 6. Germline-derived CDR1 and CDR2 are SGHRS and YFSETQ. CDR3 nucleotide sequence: TGCGCCAGCAGCTTGGTCGTGAGGACTAGCGGGAACAATGAGCAGTTCTTC. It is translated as CASSLVVRTSGNNEQFF. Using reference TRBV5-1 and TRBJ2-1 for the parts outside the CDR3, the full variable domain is KAGVTQTPRYLIKTRGQQVTLSCSPISGHRSVSWYQQTPGQGLQFLFEYFSETQRNKGNFPGRFSGRQFSNSRSEMNVSTLELGDSALYLCASSLVVRTSGNNEQFFGPGTRLTVL.

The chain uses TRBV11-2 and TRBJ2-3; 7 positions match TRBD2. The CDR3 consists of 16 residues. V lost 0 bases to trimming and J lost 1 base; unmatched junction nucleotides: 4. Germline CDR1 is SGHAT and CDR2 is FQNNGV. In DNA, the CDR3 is TGTGCCAGCAGCTTAGAGGGCGGGAGAGGCACAGATACGCAGTATTTT. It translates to CASSLEGGRGTDTQYF.

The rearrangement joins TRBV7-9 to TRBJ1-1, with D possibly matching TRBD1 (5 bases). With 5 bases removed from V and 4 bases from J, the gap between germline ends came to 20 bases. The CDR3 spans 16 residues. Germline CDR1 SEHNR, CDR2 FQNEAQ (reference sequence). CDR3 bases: TGTGCCAGCAGCAAGCAGGGTACAACGCGCGGCACTGAAGCTTTCTTT. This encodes CASSKQGTTRGTEAFF.

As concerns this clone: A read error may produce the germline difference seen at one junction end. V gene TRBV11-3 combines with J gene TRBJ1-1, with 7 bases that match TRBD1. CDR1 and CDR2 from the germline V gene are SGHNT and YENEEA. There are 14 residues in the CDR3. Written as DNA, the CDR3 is TGTGCCAGCAGCCTAGACCGGGACAGCCATGAAGCTTTCTTT. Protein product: CASSLDRDSHEAFF.

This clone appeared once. The CDR3: CATSDPDRDYGYTF. In nucleotides, the CDR3 is TGTGCCACCAGTGATCCCGACAGGGACTATGGCTACACCTTC. The J gene is TRBJ1-2, the V gene TRBV24-1, with TRBD1 matching 7 bases. V gave up 3 bases and J gave up 3 bases; unmatched junction bases: 3. Germline CDR1 and CDR2: KGHDR and SFDVKD. The CDR3 covers 14 residues.

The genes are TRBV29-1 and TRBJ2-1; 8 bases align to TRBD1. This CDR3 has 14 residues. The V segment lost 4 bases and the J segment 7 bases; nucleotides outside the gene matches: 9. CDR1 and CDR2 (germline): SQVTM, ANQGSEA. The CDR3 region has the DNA TGCAGCGTTGCCGGAGGGACAGGCCGAAATGAGCAGTTCTTC. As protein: CSVAGGTGRNEQFF.

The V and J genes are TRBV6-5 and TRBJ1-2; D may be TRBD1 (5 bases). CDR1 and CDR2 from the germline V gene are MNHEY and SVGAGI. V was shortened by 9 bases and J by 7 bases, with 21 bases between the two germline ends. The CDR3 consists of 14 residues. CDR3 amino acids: CASVEGGASRGYTF. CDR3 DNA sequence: TGTGCCAGTGTGGAGGGCGGGGCGTCTCGTGGCTACACCTTC.

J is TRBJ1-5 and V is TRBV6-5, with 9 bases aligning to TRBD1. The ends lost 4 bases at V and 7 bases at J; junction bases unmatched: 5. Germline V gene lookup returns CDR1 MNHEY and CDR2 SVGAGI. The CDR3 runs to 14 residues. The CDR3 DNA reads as TGTGCCAGCAGTTCTCTTACAGGGGGCCAGCCCCAGCATTTT. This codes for CASSSLTGGQPQHF.

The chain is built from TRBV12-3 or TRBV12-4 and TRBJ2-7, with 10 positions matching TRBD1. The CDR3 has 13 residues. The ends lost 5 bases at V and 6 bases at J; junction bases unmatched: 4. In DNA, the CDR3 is TGTGCCAGCAGTACGGGACAGGGGACCGAGCAGTACTTC. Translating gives CASSTGQGTEQYF.

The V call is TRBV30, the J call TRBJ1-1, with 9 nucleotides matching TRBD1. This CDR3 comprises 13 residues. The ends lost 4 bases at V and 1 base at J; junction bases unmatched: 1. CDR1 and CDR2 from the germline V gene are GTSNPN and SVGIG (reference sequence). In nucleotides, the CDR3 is TGTGCCTGGAACAGGGGGCCGAACACTGAAGCTTTCTTT. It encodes CAWNRGPNTEAFF.

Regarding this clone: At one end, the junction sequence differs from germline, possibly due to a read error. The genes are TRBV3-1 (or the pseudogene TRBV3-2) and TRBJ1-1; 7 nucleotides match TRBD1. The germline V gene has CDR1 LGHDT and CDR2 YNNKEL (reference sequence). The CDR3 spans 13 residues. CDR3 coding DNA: TGTGCCAGCACCCAACCAGGGGGCACTGAAGCTTTCTTT. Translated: CASTQPGGTEAFF.

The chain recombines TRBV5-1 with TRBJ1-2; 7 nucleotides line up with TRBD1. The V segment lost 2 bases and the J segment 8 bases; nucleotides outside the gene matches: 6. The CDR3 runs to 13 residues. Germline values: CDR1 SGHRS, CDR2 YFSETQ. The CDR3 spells CASSLAEGGGYTF. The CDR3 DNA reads TGCGCCAGCAGCTTAGCCGAAGGGGGCGGCTACACCTTC.

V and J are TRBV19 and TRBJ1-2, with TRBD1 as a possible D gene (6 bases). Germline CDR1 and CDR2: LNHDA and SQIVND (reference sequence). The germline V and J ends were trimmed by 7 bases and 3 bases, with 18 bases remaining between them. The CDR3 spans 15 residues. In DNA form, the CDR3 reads TGTGCCAGTACTACTTCCGACAGGCTAGACTATGGCTACACCTTC. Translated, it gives CASTTSDRLDYGYTF. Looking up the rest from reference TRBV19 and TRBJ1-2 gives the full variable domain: DGGITQSPKYLFRKEGQNVTLSCEQNLNHDAMYWYRQDPGQGLRLIYYSQIVNDFQKGDIAEGYSVSREKKESFPLTVTSAQKNPTAFYLCASTTSDRLDYGYTFGSGTRLTVV.

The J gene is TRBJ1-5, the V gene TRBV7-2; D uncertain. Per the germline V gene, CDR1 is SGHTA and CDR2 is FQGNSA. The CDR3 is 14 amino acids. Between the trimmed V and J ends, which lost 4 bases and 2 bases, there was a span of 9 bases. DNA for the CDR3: TGTGCCAGCAGCTCTAACTATGGCAATCAGCCCCAGCATTTT. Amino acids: CASSSNYGNQPQHF.

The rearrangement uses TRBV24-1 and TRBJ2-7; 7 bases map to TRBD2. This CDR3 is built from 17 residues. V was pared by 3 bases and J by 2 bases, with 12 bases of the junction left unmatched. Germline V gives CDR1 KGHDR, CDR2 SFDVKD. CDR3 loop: CATSDPPWGRVPYEQYF. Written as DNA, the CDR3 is TGTGCCACCAGTGATCCGCCTTGGGGGAGGGTTCCCTACGAGCAGTACTTC.

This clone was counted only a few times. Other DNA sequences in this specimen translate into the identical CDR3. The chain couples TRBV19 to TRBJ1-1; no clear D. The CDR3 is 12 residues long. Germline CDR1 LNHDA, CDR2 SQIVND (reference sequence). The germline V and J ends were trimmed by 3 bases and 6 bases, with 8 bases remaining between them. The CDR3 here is CASSIGLAEAFF. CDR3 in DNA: TGTGCCAGTAGTATTGGACTTGCTGAAGCTTTCTTT.

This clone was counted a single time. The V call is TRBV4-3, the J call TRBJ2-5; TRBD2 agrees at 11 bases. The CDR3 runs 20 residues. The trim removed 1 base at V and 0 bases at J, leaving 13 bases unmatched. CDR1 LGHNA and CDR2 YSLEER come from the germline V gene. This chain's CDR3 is CASSQGLGLAGGLYQETQYF. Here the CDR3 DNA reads TGCGCCAGCAGCCAAGGCCTAGGCCTAGCGGGAGGACTGTACCAAGAGACCCAGTACTTC.